This T cell receptor (beta chain) was identified during a study of control samples from healthy donors and cancer patients. This CDR3 contains 13 residues. The V end was cut by 1 base, the J end by 3 bases, with 3 bases between. Germline V gene lookup returns CDR1 SNHLY and CDR2 FYNNEI. Some clones are missing from TCRdb's copy, which holds only in-frame ones; the method was immunoSEQ multiplex PCR. This specimen shows 150,000 to 200,000 clones; the ten leading clones hold approximately 2.2%. V usage is TRBV2 and J usage is TRBJ2-2; D gene unclear. The sequencing sample was made of blood. The receptor's source is a woman in her thirties in good health. The CDR3 DNA sequence: TGTGCCAGCAGTGAAGGTTACACCGGGGAGCTGTTTTTT. Residues: CASSEGYTGELFF.